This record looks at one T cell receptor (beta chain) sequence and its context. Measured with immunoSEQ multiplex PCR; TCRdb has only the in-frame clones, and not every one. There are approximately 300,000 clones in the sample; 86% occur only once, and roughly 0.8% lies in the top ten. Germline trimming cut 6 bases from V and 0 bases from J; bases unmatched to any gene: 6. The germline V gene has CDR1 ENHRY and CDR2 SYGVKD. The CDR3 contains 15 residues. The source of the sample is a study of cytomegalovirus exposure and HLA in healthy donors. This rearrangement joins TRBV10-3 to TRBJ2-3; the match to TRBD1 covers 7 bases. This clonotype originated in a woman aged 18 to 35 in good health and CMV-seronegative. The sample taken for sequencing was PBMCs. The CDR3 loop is CAISPTGTSTDTQYF. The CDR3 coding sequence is TGTGCCATCAGCCCGACAGGGACGAGCACAGATACGCAGTATTTT.